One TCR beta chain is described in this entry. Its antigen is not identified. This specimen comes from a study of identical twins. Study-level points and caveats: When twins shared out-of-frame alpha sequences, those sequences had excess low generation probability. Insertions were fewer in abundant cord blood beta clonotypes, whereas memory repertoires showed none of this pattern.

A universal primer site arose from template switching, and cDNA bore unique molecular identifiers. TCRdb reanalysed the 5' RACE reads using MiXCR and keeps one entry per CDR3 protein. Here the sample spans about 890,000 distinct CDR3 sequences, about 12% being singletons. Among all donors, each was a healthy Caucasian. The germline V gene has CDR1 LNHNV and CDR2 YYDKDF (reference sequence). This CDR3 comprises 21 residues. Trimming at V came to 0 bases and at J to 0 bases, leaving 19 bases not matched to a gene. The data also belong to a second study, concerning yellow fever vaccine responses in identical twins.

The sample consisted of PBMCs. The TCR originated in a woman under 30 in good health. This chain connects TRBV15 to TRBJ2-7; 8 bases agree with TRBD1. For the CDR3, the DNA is TGTGCCACCAGCAGAGACAGGATCCTTCGGGGCAGGGGGCTCCTCTCCTACGAGCAGTACTTC. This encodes CATSRDRILRGRGLLSYEQYF.